This T cell receptor (beta chain) derives from a study of blood T cell repertoires in COVID-19. The protocol was immunoSEQ multiplex PCR, while the TCRdb copy is restricted to in-frame clones and leaves out a portion. In the table there are 300,000 to 400,000 clones, more than 70% of which are singletons. V was pared by 5 bases and J by 2 bases, with 5 bases of the junction left unmatched. CDR1 is KGHSH, CDR2 LQKENI, per germline. This CDR3 spans 15 amino acids. The genes are TRBV18 and TRBJ1-5; TRBD1 matches at 8 bases. This TCR was sampled from a woman in her sixties with COVID-19, enrolled during active disease. Specimen: peripheral blood. CDR3 in amino acids: CASSSQGARNQPQHF. The CDR3 DNA sequence: TGTGCCAGCTCATCGCAGGGGGCTCGCAATCAGCCCCAGCATTTT. Based on the CDR3 plus reference TRBV18 and TRBJ1-5, the full variable domain is NAGVMQNPRHLVRRRGQEARLRCSPMKGHSHVYWYRQLPEEGLKFMVYLQKENIIDESGMPKERFSAEFPKEGPSILRIQQVVRGDSAAYFCASSSQGARNQPQHFGDGTRLSIL.